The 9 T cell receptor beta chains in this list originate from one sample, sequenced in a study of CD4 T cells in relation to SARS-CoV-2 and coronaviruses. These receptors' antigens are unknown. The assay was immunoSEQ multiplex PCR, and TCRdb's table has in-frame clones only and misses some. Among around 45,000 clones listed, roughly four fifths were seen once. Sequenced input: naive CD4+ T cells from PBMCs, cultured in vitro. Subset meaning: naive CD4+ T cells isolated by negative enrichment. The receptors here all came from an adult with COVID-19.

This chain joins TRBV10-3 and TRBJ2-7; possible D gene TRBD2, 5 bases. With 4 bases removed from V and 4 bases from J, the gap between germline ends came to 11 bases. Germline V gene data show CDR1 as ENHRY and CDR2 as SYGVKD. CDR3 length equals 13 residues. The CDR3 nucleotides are TGTGCCATCAGTGGGGCCGGAGGATACGAGCAGTACTTC. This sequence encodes CAISGAGGYEQYF.

CDR3 nucleotide sequence: TGTGCCAGCAGAACCGGGACTAGCGACGAGCAGTACTTC. The encoded protein is CASRTGTSDEQYF. The V and J genes are TRBV28 and TRBJ2-7, with TRBD2 matching over 10 bases. The V segment lost 6 bases and the J segment 5 bases; nucleotides outside the gene matches: 4. The V gene's germline CDR1 is MDHEN and CDR2 SYDVKM. The CDR3 loop spans 13 amino acids.

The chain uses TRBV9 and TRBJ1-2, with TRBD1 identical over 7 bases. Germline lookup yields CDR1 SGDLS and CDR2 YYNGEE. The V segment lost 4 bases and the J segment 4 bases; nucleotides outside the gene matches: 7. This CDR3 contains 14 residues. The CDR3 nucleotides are TGTGCCAGCAGCCCCTATGGGACAGTCTATGGCTACACCTTC. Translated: CASSPYGTVYGYTF.

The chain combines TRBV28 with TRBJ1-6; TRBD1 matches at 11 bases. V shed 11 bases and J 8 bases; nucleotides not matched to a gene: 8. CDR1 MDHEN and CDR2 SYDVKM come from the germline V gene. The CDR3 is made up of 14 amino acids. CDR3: CAGRTGGAYSPLHF. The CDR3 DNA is TGTGCCGGCCGGACAGGGGGCGCGTATTCACCCCTCCACTTT.

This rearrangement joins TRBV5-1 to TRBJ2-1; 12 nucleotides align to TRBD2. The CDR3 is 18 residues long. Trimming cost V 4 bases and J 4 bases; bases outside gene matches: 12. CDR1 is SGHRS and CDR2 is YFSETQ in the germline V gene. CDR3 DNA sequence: TGCGCCAGCAGCGCAGTAACTAGCGGGAGGCCCCGTTACAATGAGCAGTTCTTC. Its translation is CASSAVTSGRPRYNEQFF.

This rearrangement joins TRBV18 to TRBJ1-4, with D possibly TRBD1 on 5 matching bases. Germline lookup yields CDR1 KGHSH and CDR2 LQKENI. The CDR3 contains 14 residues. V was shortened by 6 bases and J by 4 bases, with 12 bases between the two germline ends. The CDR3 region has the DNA TGTGCCAGCTCGACAGCCCTTCTTAATGAAAAACTGTTTTTT. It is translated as CASSTALLNEKLFF.

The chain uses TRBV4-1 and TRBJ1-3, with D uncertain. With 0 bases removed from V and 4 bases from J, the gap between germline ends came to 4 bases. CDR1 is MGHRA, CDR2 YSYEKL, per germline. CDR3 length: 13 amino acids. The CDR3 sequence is CASSQDKGNTIYF. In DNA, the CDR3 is TGCGCCAGCAGCCAAGATAAAGGAAACACCATATATTTT.

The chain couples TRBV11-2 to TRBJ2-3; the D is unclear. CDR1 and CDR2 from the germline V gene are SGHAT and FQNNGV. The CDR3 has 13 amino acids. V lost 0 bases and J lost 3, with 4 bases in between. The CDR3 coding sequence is TGTGCCAGCAGCTTAGATACGACAGATACGCAGTATTTT. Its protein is CASSLDTTDTQYF.

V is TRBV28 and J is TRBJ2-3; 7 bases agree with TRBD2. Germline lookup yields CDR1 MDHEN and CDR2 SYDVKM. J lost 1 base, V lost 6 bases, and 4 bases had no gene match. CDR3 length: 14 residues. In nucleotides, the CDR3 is TGTGCCAGCAGAGACCGGGGGGGCACAGATACGCAGTATTTT. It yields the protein CASRDRGGTDTQYF.